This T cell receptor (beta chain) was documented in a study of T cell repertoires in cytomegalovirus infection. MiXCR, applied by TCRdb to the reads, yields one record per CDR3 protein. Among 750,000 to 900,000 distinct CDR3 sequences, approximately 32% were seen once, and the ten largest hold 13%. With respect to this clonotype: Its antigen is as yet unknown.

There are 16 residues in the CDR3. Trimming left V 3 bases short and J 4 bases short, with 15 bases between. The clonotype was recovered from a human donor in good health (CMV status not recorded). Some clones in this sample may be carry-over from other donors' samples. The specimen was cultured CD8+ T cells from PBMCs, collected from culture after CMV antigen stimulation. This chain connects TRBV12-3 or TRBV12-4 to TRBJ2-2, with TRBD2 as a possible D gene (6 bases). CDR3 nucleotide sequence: TGTGCCAGCAGTTTGCGCAGCGGGCGTACCACCGGGGAGCTGTTTTTT. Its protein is CASSLRSGRTTGELFF.